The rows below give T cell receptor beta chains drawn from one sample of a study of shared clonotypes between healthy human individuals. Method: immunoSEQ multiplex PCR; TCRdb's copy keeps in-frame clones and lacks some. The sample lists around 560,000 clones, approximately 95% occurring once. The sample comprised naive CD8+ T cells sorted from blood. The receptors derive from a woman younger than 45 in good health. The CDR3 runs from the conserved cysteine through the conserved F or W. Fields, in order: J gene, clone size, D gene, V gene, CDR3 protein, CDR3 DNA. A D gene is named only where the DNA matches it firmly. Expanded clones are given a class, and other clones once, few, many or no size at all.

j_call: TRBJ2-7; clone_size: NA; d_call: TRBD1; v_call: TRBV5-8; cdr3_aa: CASSWGQHIHSYEQYF; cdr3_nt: TGTGCCAGCAGCTGGGGACAGCACATCCACTCCTACGAGCAGTACTTC
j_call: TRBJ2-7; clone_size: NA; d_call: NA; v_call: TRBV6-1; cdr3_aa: CASSETTVHEQYF; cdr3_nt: TGTGCCAGCAGTGAAACAACAGTCCACGAGCAGTACTTC
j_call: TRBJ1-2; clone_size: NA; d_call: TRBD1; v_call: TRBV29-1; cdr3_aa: CSVEWDRGTNYGYTF; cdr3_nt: TGCAGCGTTGAATGGGACAGGGGGACAAACTATGGCTACACCTTC
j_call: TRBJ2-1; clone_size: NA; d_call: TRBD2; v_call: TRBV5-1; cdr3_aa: CASSNWTSGRVYNEQFF; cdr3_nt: TGCGCCAGCAGCAATTGGACTAGCGGGAGGGTTTACAATGAGCAGTTCTTC
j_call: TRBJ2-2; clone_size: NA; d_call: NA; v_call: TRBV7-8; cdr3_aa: CASSSDRWELFF; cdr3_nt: TGTGCCAGCAGCTCCGACAGGTGGGAGCTGTTTTTT
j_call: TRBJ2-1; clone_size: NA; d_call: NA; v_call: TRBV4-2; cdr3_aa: CASSQLTGRYEQFF; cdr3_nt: TGTGCCAGCAGCCAGCTGACAGGGAGGTATGAGCAGTTCTTC
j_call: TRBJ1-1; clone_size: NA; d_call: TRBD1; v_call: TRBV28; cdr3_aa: CASSFLGTGNTEAFF; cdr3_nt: TGTGCCAGCAGTTTTTTGGGGACAGGGAACACTGAAGCTTTCTTT
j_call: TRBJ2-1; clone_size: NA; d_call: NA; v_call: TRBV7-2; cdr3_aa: CASSSLSGIYNEQFF; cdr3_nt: TGTGCCAGCAGCAGCCTTAGCGGTATCTACAATGAGCAGTTCTTC
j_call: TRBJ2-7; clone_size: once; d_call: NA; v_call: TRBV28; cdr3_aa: CASSFGSYEQYF; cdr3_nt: TGTGCCAGCAGTTTCGGGAGTTACGAGCAGTACTTC
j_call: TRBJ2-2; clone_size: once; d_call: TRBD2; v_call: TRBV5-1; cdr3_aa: CASSLGPLAGGPRTGELFF; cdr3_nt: TGCGCCAGCAGCTTGGGGCCACTAGCGGGAGGGCCAAGGACCGGGGAGCTGTTTTTT
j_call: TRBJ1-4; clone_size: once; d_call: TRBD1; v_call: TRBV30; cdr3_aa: CAWTPMGTEYEKLFF; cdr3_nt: TGTGCCTGGACCCCAATGGGGACAGAATATGAAAAACTGTTTTTT
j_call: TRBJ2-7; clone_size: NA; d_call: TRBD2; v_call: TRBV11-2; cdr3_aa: CASSRGGGIEQYF; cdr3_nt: TGTGCCAGCAGCCGGGGGGGCGGGATCGAGCAGTACTTC
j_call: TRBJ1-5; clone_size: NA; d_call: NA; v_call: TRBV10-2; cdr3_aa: CASSPSTGFQPQHF; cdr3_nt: TGCGCCAGCAGTCCCTCTACAGGGTTTCAGCCCCAGCATTTT
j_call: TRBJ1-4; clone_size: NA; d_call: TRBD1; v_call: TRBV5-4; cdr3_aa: CASSWTQGATNEKLFF; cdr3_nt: TGTGCCAGCAGCTGGACACAGGGGGCAACTAATGAAAAACTGTTTTTT
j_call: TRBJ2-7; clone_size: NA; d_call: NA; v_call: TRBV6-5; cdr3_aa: CASSSNYEQYF; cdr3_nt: TGTGCCAGCAGTTCAAACTACGAGCAGTACTTC
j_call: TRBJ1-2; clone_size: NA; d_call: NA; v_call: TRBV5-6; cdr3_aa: CASSSGWGPSDGYTF; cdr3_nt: TGTGCCAGCAGCTCGGGGTGGGGGCCGTCGGATGGCTACACCTTC
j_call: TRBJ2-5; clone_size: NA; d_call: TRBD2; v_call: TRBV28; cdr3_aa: CASSLGTSGASAGRETQYF; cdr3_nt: TGTGCCAGCAGTTTAGGGACTAGCGGGGCCTCAGCAGGGCGAGAGACCCAGTACTTC
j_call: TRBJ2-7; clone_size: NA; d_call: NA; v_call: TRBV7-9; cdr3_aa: CASSFSQSYEQYF; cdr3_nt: TGTGCCAGCAGCTTCAGTCAGAGCTACGAGCAGTACTTC
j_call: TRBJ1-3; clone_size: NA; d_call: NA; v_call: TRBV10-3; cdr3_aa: CATKRTRTGRSGNTIYF; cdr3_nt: TGTGCCACCAAGAGGACGAGAACAGGTAGATCTGGAAACACCATATATTTT
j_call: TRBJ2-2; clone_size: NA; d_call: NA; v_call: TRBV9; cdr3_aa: CASSVDVQGGPGELFF; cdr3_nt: TGTGCCAGCAGCGTAGATGTCCAGGGGGGACCCGGGGAGCTGTTTTTT
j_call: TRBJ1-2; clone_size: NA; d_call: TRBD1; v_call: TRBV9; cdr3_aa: CASTLDGGTGGRYGYTF; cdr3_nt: TGTGCCAGCACCCTTGATGGAGGTACAGGGGGAAGGTATGGCTACACCTTC
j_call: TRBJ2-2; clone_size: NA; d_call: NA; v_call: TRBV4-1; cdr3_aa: CASSQGTGRSLTGELFF; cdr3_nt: TGCGCCAGCAGCCAAGGTACAGGGCGTTCGTTAACCGGGGAGCTGTTTTTT
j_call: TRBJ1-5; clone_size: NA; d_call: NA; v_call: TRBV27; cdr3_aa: CASRPGLYSNQPQHF; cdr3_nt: TGTGCCAGCAGGCCCGGGTTATATAGCAATCAGCCCCAGCATTTT